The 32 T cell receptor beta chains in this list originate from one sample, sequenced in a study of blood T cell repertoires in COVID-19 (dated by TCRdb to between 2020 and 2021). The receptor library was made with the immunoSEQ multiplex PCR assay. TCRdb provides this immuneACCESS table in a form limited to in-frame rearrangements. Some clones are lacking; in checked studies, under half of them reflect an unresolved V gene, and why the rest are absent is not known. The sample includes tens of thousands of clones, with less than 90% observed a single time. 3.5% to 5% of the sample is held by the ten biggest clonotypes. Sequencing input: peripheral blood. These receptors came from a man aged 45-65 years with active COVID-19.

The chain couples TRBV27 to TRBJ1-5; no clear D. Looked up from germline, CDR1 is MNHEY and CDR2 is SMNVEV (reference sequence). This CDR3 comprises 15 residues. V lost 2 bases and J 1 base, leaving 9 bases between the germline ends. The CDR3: CASSLNSRSNQPQHF. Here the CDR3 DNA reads TGTGCCAGCAGTTTAAACAGTCGCAGCAATCAGCCCCAGCATTTT.

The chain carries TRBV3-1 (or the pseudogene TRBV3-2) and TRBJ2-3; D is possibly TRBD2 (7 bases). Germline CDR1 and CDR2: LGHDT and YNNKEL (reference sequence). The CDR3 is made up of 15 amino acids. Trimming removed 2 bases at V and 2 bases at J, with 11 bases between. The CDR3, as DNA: TGTGCCAGCAGCCAAAGGGGGGGTGCCACAGATACGCAGTATTTT. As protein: CASSQRGGATDTQYF.

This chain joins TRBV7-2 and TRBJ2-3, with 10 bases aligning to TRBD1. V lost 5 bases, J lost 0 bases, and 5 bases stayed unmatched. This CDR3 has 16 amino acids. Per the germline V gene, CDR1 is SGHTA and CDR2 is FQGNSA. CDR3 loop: CASSRRDRGSTDTQYF. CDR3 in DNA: TGTGCCAGCAGCCGGCGGGACAGGGGAAGCACAGATACGCAGTATTTT. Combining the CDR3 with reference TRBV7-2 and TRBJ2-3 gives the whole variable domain GAGVSQSPSNKVTEKGKDVELRCDPISGHTALYWYRQSLGQGLEFLIYFQGNSAPDKSGLPSDRFSAERTGGSVSTLTIQRTQQEDSAVYLCASSRRDRGSTDTQYFGPGTRLTVL.

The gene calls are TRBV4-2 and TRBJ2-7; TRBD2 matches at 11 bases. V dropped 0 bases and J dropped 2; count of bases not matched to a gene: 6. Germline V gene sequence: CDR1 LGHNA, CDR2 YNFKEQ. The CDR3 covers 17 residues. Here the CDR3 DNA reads TGTGCCAGCAGCCAAGATTCGAGACTAGCGGGAACCTACGAGCAGTACTTC. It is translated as CASSQDSRLAGTYEQYF.

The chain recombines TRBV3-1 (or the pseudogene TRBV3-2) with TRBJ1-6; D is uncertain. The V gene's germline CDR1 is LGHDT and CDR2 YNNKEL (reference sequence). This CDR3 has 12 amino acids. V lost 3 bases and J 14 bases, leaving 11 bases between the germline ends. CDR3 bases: TGTGCCAGCAGCCACAACATGGGCTCCCTCCACTTT. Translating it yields CASSHNMGSLHF.

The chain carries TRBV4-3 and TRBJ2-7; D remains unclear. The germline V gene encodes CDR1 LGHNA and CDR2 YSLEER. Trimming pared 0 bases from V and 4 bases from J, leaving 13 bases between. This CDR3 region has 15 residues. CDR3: CASSQEAADYYEQYF. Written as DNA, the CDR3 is TGCGCCAGCAGCCAAGAGGCTGCAGATTATTACGAGCAGTACTTC.

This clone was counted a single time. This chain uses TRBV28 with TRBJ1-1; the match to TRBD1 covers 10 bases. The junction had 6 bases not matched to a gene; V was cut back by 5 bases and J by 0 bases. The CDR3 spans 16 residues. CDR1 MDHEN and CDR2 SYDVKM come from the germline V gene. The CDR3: CASSIDRGRMNTEAFF. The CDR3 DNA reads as TGTGCCAGCAGTATAGACAGGGGGCGAATGAACACTGAAGCTTTCTTT.

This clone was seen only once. CDR3 sequence (DNA): TGTGCCAGCAGTGAGCAGGGCAACTCCTACAATGAGCAGTTCTTC. Residues: CASSEQGNSYNEQFF. The chain couples TRBV6-1 to TRBJ2-1; D perhaps matches TRBD1 (5 bases). V lost 3 bases, J lost 0 bases, and 9 bases lay in between. The germline gives CDR1 MNHNS, CDR2 SASEGT. There are 15 residues in the CDR3.

The CDR3 reads CASSSIDRSLLGYTF. The CDR3 region has the DNA TGTGCCAGCAGTTCGATCGACAGGTCCCTCCTTGGCTACACCTTC. The J gene is TRBJ1-2, the V gene TRBV6-2 or TRBV6-3; TRBD1 is a possible D gene (6 bases). The V end was cut by 4 bases, the J end by 7 bases, with 19 bases between. The germline gives CDR1 MNHEY, CDR2 SVGEGT. The CDR3 runs to 15 residues.

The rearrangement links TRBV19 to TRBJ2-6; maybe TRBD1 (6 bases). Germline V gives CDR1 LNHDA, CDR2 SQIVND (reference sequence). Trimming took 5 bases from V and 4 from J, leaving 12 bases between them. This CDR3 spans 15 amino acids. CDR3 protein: CASSVDSSGANVLTF. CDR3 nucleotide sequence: TGTGCCAGTAGTGTGGACAGTTCCGGGGCCAACGTCCTGACTTTC.

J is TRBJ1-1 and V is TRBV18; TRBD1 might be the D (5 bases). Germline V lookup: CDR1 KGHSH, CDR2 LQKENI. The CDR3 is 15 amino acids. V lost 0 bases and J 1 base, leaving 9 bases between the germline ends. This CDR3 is CASSPPTGENTEAFF. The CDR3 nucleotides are TGTGCCAGCTCACCACCCACGGGGGAGAACACTGAAGCTTTCTTT.

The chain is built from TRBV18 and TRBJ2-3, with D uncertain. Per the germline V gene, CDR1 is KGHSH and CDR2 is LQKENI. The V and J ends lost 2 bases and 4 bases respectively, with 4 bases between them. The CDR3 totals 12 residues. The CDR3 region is CASSPSSDTQYF. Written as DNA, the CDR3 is TGTGCCAGCTCACCATCGTCAGATACGCAGTATTTT. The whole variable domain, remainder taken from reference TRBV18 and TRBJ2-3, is NAGVMQNPRHLVRRRGQEARLRCSPMKGHSHVYWYRQLPEEGLKFMVYLQKENIIDESGMPKERFSAEFPKEGPSILRIQQVVRGDSAAYFCASSPSSDTQYFGPGTRLTVL.

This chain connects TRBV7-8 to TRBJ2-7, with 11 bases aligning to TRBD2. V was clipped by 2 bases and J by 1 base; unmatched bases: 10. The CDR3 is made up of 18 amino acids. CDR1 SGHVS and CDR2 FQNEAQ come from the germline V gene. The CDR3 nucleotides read TGTGCCAGCAGCTTACGGGGTAGCGGGAGGGGGTTTTCCTACGAGCAGTACTTC. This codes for CASSLRGSGRGFSYEQYF.

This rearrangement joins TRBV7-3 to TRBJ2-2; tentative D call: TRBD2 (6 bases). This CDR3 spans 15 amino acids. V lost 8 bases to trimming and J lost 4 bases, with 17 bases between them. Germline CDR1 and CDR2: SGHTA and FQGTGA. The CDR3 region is CASGGLIRGTGELFF. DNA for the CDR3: TGTGCCAGCGGGGGGTTAATTAGAGGCACCGGGGAGCTGTTTTTT.

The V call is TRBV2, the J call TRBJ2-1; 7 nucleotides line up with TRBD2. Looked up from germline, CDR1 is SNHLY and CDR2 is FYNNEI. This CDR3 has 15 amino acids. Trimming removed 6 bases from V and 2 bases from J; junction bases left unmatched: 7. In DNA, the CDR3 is TGTGCCAGCAGGGCCGTAGCGGGCCCCTACAATGAGCAGTTCTTC. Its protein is CASRAVAGPYNEQFF.

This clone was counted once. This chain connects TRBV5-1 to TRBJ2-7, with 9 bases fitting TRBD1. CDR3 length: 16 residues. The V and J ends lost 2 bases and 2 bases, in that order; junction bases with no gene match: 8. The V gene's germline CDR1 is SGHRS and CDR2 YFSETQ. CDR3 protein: CASSFPPGQGTYEQYF. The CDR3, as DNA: TGCGCCAGCAGCTTCCCTCCGGGACAGGGTACCTACGAGCAGTACTTC.

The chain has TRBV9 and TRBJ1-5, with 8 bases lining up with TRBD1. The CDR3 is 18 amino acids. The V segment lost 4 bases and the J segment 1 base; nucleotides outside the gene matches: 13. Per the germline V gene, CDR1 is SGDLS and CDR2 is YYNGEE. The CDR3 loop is CASSPGGRVGQSNQPQHF. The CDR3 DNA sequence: TGTGCCAGCAGCCCAGGGGGCAGGGTCGGACAGAGCAATCAGCCCCAGCATTTT.

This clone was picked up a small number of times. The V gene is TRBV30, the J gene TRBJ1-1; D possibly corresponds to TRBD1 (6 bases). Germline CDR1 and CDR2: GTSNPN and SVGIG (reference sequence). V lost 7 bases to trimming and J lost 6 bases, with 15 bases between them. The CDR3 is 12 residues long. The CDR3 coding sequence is TGTGCCTACTCCGGGGGGCAAGCTGAAGCTTTCTTT. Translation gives CAYSGGQAEAFF.

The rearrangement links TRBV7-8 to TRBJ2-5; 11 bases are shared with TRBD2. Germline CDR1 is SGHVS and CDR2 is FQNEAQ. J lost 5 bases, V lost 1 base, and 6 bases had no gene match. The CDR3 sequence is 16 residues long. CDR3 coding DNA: TGTGCCAGCAGCTTAGACGCTAGCGGGAGGATGGAGACCCAGTACTTC. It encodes CASSLDASGRMETQYF.

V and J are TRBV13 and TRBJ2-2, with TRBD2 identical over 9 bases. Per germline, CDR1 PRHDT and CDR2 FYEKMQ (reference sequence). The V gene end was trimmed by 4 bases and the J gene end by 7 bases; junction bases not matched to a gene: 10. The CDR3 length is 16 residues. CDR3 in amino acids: CASSWRGGRGNGELFF. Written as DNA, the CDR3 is TGTGCCAGCAGCTGGCGGGGGGGCCGAGGAAACGGGGAGCTGTTTTTT.

CDR3 amino acids: CASSPGGGFSYTF. CDR3 nucleotides: TGTGCCAGCAGCCCGGGGGGGGGATTCAGCTACACCTTC. The chain employs TRBV11-2 and TRBJ1-2, with D tentatively TRBD1 (5 bases). The V gene's germline CDR1 is SGHAT and CDR2 FQNNGV. The V end was cut by 5 bases, the J end by 9 bases, with 16 bases between. The CDR3 sequence is 13 residues long.

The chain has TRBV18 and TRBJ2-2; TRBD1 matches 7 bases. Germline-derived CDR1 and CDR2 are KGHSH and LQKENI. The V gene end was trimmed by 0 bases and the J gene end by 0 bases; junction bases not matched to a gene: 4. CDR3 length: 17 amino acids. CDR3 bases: TGTGCCAGCTCACCACCGGGCACAGGGGCGAACACCGGGGAGCTGTTTTTT. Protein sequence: CASSPPGTGANTGELFF.

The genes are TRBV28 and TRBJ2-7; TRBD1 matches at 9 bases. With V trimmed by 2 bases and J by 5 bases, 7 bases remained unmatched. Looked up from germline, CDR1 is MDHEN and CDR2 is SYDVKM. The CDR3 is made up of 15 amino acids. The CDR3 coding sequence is TGTGCCAGCAGTTTAGCGACAGGGGGTAGGAACGAGCAGTACTTC. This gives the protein CASSLATGGRNEQYF.

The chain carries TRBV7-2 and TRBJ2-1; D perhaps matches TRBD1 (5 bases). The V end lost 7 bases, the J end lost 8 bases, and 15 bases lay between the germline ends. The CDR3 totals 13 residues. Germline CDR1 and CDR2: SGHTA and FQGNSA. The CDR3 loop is CASTKGQGHEQFF. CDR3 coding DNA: TGTGCCAGCACCAAGGGGCAGGGCCATGAGCAGTTCTTC.

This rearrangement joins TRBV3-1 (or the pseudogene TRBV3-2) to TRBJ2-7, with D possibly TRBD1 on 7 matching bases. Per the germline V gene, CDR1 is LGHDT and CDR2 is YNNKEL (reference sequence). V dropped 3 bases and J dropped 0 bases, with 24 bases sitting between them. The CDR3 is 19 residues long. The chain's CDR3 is CASSHIKTGGGQHSYEQYF. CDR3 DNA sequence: TGTGCCAGCAGCCACATAAAGACTGGAGGGGGACAGCACTCCTACGAGCAGTACTTC.

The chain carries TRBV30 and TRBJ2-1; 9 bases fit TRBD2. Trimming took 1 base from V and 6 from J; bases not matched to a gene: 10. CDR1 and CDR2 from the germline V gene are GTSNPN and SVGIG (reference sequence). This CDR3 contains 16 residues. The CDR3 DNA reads TGTGCCTGGAGTGATCCCGCTAGCGGGAACACCAATGAGCAGTTCTTC. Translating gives CAWSDPASGNTNEQFF.

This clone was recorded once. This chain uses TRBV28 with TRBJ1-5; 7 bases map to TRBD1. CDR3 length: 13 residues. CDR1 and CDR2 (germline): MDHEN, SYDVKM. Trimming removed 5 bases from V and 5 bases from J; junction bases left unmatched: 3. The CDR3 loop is CASSRGRYQPQHF. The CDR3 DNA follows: TGTGCCAGCAGTAGGGGGCGGTATCAGCCCCAGCATTTT.

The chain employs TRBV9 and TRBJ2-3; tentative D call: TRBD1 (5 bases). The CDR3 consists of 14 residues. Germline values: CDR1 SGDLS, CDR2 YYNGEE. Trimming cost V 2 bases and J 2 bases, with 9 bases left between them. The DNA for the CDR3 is TGTGCCAGCAGCGTTGGGGCAGTCACAGATACGCAGTATTTT. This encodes CASSVGAVTDTQYF.

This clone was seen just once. In nucleotides, the CDR3 is TGTGCCAGCAGCCAAACCGGGACACTCTCTCCCCGTGGCAATCAGCCCCAGCATTTT. Translated, it gives CASSQTGTLSPRGNQPQHF. This rearrangement joins TRBV4-2 to TRBJ1-5; weak D call: TRBD1 (6 bases). Trimming stripped 2 bases from V and 2 bases from J, with 22 bases between. In germline, CDR1 is LGHNA, CDR2 YNFKEQ. CDR3 length: 19 residues.

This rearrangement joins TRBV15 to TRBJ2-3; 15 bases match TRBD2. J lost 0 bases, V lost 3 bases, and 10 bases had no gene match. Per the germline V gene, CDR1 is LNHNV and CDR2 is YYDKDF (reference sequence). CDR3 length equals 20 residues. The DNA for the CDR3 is TGTGCCACCAGCAGCGGGACTAGCGGGGGGTCTCGGCTAAGCACAGATACGCAGTATTTT. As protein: CATSSGTSGGSRLSTDTQYF.

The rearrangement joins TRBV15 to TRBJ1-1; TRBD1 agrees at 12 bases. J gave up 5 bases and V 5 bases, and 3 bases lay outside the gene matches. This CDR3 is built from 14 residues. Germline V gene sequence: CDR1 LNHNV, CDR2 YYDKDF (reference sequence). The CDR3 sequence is CATSGGQGATEAFF. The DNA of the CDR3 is TGTGCCACCAGCGGGGGACAGGGGGCGACTGAAGCTTTCTTT.

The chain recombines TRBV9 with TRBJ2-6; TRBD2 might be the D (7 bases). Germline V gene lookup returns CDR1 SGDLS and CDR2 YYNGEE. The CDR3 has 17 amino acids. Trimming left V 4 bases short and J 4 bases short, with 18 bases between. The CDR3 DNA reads TGTGCCAGCAGCCCCCGGGGAGGGGGGTCCGGGGCCAACGTCCTGACTTTC. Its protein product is CASSPRGGGSGANVLTF.